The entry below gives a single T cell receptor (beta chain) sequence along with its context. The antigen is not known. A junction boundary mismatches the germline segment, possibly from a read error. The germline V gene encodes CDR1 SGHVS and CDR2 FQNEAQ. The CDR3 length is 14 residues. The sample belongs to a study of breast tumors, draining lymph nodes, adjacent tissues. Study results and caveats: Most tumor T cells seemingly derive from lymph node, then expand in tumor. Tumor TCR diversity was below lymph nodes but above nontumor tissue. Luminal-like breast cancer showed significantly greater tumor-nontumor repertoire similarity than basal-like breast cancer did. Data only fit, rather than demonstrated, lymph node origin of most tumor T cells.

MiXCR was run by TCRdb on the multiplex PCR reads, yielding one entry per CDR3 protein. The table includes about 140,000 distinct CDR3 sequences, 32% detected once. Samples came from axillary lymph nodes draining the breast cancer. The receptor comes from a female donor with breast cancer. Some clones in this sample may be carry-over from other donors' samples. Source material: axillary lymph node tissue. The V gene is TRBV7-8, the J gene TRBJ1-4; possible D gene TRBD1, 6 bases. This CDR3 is CVSSLGTGRGKLLF. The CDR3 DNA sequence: TGTGTCAGCAGCTTAGGCACAGGGAGGGGAAAACTGCTTTTT.